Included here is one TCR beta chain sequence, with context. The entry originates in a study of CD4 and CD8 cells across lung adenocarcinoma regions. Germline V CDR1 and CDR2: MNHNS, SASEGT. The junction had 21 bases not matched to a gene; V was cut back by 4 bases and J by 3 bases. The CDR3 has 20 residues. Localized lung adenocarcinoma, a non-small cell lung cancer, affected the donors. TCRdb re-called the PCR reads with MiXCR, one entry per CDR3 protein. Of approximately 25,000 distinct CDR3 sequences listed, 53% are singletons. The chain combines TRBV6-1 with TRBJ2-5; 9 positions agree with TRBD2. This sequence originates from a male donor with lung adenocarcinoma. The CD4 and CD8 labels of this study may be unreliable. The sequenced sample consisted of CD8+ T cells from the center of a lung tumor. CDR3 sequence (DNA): TGTGCCAGCAGTGCCCTCAGGTGGGCGGATCCTAGCGGGGAAGAAGAGACCCAGTACTTC. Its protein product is CASSALRWADPSGEEETQYF.